One sample yielded the 4 T cell receptor beta chains listed below, sequenced in a study of T cells after yellow fever vaccination. TCRdb independently ran MiXCR on the 5' RACE reads; one entry per CDR3 protein. The data contain some 150,000 distinct CDR3 sequences, 6.6% of them singletons. The sample was CD4+ T cells sorted from PBMCs, taken 10 days after the yellow fever booster vaccination. Receptors originate from a man aged 25-40 years who received the YFV17D yellow fever vaccine.

This clonotype was recorded a few times. The chain links TRBV3-1 to TRBJ2-7; possible D gene TRBD2, 6 bases. Germline loops: CDR1 LGHDT, CDR2 YNNKEL (reference sequence). Trimming removed 1 base at V and 3 bases at J, with 13 bases between. The CDR3 contains 15 residues. CDR3 loop: CASSQGPTGVYEQYF. CDR3 nucleotides: TGTGCCAGCAGCCAAGGTCCTACGGGAGTCTACGAGCAGTACTTC.

This clonotype has a count of ten or more. The V gene is TRBV6-5, the J gene TRBJ2-4; the D is unclear. CDR1 MNHEY and CDR2 SVGAGI come from the germline V gene. Trimming took off 0 bases at V and 0 bases at J, with 9 bases between the two ends. The CDR3 extends over 16 amino acids. The CDR3 protein is CASSYSFNLAKNIQYF. CDR3 DNA: TGTGCCAGCAGTTACTCGTTCAATCTAGCCAAAAACATTCAGTACTTC.

This clonotype was counted ten times or more. The chain joins TRBV29-1 to TRBJ1-2; D unresolved. Per germline, CDR1 SQVTM and CDR2 ANQGSEA. V lost 4 bases to trimming and J lost 2 bases, with 11 bases between them. This CDR3 has 13 residues. CDR3 in DNA: TGCAGCGTTGCCCCGGACGGGAACTATGGCTACACCTTC. Amino acid sequence: CSVAPDGNYGYTF.

This clonotype was counted at least ten times. J is TRBJ2-1 and V is TRBV20-1; no definite D call. The germline V and J ends were trimmed by 0 bases and 6 bases, with 3 bases remaining between them. CDR1 is DFQATT, CDR2 SNEGSKA, per germline (reference sequence). The CDR3 has 11 residues. Here the CDR3 reads CSARDLNEQFF. CDR3 coding DNA: TGCAGTGCTAGAGACCTCAATGAGCAGTTCTTC.